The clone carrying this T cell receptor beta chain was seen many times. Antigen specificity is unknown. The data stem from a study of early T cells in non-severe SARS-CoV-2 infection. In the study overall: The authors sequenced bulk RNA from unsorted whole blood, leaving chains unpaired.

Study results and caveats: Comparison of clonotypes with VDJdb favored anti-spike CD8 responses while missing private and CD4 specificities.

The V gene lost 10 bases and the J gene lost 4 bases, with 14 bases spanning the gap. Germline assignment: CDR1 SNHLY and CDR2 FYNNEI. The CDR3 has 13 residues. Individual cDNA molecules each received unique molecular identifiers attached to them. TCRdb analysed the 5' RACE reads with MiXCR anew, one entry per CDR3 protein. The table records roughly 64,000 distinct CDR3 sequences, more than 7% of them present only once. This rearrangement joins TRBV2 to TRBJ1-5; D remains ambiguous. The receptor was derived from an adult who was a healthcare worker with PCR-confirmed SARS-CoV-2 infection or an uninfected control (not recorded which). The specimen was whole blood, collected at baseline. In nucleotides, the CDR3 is TGTGCCACTGCGCGGAGGGAGAATCAGCCCCAGCATTTT. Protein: CATARRENQPQHF.